This paragraph reports one T cell receptor beta chain. In the original processing: Amplified reference gene primers provided the basis for estimating nucleated cell counts. This table comes from immunoSEQ multiplex PCR, and its TCRdb copy is limited to in-frame clones, with some not included. Clone size and the V and J calls come from that table; the DNA yielded D and trimming. The sample consists of about 180,000 clones, around nine tenths of them appearing once. The sample comes from a study of blood T cell repertoires in COVID-19. Study background: Sites in the United States, Italy and Spain provided acute and convalescent COVID-19 samples.

With 7 bases clipped from V and 1 base from J, the junction kept 13 bases outside the gene matches. This CDR3 is 19 amino acids long. CDR1 and CDR2 (germline): MNHEY, SMNVEV (reference sequence). The sequence derives from a man aged 55-75 years with COVID-19, enrolled during active disease. The V call is TRBV27, the J call TRBJ2-4; 13 bases agree with TRBD2. Sample: peripheral blood. CDR3 DNA sequence: TGTGCCAGCAAGAAAACGACTAGCGGGGGGACCCTGGCCAAAAACATTCAGTACTTC. Translation: CASKKTTSGGTLAKNIQYF.